This record covers a single TCR beta chain. This sample is drawn from a study of T-cell reconstitution after alpha-beta-depleted transplantation in children. Germline lookup yields CDR1 SGHRS and CDR2 YFSETQ. This CDR3 is 11 amino acids long. The germline V and J ends were trimmed by 3 bases and 6 bases, with 7 bases remaining between them. Unique molecular identifiers were used to barcode this TCRbeta library. In TCRdb, the PCR reads were re-called with MiXCR into one record per CDR3 protein. Of 440,000 or so distinct CDR3 sequences detected, around two fifths appear once; the ten largest clones hold approximately 30%.

This sequence was found in a girl aged 2-15 years with aplastic anemia, due to receive a stem cell transplant. V and J are TRBV5-1 and TRBJ2-7; D remains ambiguous. Sequencing was performed on PBMCs, taken before TCRalphabeta/CD19-depleted stem cell transplant. The CDR3 DNA reads TGCGCCAGCAGCTCCACCTTCGAGCAGTACTTC. Translation: CASSSTFEQYF.